This entry lists 7 T cell receptor beta chains sequenced from one sample in a study of cytomegalovirus exposure and HLA in healthy donors (dated by TCRdb to about 2017). The method was the immunoSEQ multiplex PCR assay. For the multiplex PCR, a mixture combining 60 forward primers for TCR Vbeta segments and 13 reverse primers for TCR Jbeta segments was used. The table comes from immuneACCESS by way of TCRdb, which keeps in-frame sequences with V and J called. Part of the clones is missing from these tables; in studies checked, under half for an unresolved V gene and the rest for unknown reasons. The sample table lists 36,000 or so clones, approximately 80% of them with a count of one. The ten top clones hold less than 4% of the sample. The sample comprised PBMCs. All receptors come from a woman between 18 and 29 years old in good health and CMV-seronegative.

The V gene is TRBV28, the J gene TRBJ1-3; 10 nucleotides align to TRBD1. This CDR3 is 15 amino acids long. With 6 bases clipped from V and 2 bases from J, the junction kept 4 bases outside the gene matches. CDR1 MDHEN and CDR2 SYDVKM come from the germline V gene. The CDR3 sequence: CASSTGTGAGNTIYF. The CDR3 DNA sequence: TGTGCCAGCAGCACAGGGACAGGGGCTGGAAACACCATATATTTT. Variable domain in full (rest from reference TRBV28 and TRBJ1-3): DVKVTQSSRYLVKRTGEKVFLECVQDMDHENMFWYRQDPGLGLRLIYFSYDVKMKEKGDIPEGYSVSREKKERFSLILESASTNQTSMYLCASSTGTGAGNTIYFGEGSWLTVV.

The chain links TRBV30 to TRBJ1-2; 9 positions agree with TRBD1. The J segment lost 6 bases and the V segment lost 5 bases, leaving 1 base of the junction unmatched. The CDR3 totals 11 residues. Germline V gives CDR1 GTSNPN, CDR2 SVGIG (reference sequence). The DNA of the CDR3 is TGTGCCTGGCACAGGGGGCATGGCTACACCTTC. Residues: CAWHRGHGYTF.

By share of the sample, this clone is medium-sized. The rearrangement links TRBV19 to TRBJ1-5; TRBD1 matches at 9 bases. The CDR3 has 13 amino acids. The V and J ends lost 6 bases and 4 bases, in that order; junction bases with no gene match: 1. The germline V gene has CDR1 LNHDA and CDR2 SQIVND (reference sequence). CDR3 amino acids: CASRDRGNQPQHF. In DNA, the CDR3 is TGTGCCAGTAGGGACAGGGGTAATCAGCCCCAGCATTTT.

This sequence joins TRBV7-3 and TRBJ2-3; weak D call: TRBD1 (5 bases). Germline assignment: CDR1 SGHTA and CDR2 FQGTGA. V was trimmed by 5 bases and J by 0 bases, leaving 12 bases between them. The CDR3 contains 15 residues. Written as DNA, the CDR3 is TGTGCCAGCAGCCTCCAAGGGGCTAGCACAGATACGCAGTATTTT. It codes for CASSLQGASTDTQYF.

The V gene is TRBV18, the J gene TRBJ2-1; 8 bases map to TRBD2. Germline V gene sequence: CDR1 KGHSH, CDR2 LQKENI. The ends lost 1 base at V and 6 bases at J; junction bases unmatched: 11. The CDR3 length is 17 residues. The CDR3 sequence: CASSPRNVAGGFNEQFF. The DNA of the CDR3 is TGTGCCAGCTCACCACGGAACGTGGCGGGGGGTTTCAATGAGCAGTTCTTC.

This chain uses TRBV6-4 with TRBJ1-2; D is unclear. Per germline, CDR1 MRHNA and CDR2 SNTAGT. This CDR3 region has 15 residues. V dropped 0 bases and J dropped 7 bases, with 15 bases sitting between them. Here the CDR3 DNA reads TGTGCCAGCAGTGACTCGGCTCCCGGGGAAGGTGGCTACACCTTC. Amino acid sequence: CASSDSAPGEGGYTF.

V usage is TRBV30 and J usage is TRBJ2-7, with D tentatively TRBD1 (6 bases). CDR1 and CDR2 (germline): GTSNPN, SVGIG (reference sequence). The CDR3 spans 13 residues. Trimming left V 0 bases short and J 1 base short, with 7 bases between. CDR3 in amino acids: CAWSVQGSYEQYF. As DNA, the CDR3 is TGTGCCTGGAGTGTTCAGGGGTCCTACGAGCAGTACTTC.